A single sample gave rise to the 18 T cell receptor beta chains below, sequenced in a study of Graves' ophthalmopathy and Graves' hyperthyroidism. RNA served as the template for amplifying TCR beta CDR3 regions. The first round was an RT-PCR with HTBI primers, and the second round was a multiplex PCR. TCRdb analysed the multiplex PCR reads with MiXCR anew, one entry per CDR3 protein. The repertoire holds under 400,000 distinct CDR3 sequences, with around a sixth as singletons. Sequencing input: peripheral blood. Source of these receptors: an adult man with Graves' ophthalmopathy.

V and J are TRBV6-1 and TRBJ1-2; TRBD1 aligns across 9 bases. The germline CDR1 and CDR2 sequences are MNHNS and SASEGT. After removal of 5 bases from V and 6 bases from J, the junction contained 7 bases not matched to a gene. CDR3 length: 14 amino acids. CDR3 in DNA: TGTGCCAGCAGTAGCACAGGGGGCGCGCATGGCTACACCTTC. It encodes CASSSTGGAHGYTF.

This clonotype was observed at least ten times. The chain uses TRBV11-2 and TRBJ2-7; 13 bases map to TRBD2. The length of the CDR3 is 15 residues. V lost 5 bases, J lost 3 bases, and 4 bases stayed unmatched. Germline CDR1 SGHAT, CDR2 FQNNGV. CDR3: CASSPTSGRYYEQYF. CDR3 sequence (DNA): TGTGCCAGCAGCCCGACTAGCGGGAGGTACTACGAGCAGTACTTC.

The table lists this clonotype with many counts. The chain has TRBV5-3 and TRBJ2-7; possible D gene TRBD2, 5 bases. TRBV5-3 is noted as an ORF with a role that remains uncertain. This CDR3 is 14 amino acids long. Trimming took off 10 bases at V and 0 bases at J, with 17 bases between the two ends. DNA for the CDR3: TGTGCCTCACGGGATCCAGGTTCCTCCTACGAGCAGTACTTC. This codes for CASRDPGSSYEQYF.

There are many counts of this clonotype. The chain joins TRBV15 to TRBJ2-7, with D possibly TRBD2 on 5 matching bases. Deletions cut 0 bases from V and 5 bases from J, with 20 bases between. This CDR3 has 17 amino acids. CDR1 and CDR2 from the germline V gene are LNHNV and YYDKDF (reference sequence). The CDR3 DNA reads TGTGCCACCAGCAGAGATTCCCCCAGACTACCCGCCGACGAGCAGTACTTC. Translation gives CATSRDSPRLPADEQYF.

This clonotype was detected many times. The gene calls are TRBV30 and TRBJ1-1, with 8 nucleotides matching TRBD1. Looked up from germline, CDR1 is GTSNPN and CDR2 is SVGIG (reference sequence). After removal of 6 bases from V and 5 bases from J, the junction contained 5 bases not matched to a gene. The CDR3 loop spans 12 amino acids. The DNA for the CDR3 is TGTGCCTGCTACAGGGGGGAAACTGAAGCTTTCTTT. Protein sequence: CACYRGETEAFF.

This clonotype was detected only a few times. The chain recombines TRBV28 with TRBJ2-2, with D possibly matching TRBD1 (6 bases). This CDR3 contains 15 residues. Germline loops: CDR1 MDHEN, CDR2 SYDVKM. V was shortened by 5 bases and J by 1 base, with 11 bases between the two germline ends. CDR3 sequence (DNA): TGTGCCAGCAGTCTAGGGACACTGAACACCGGGGAGCTGTTTTTT. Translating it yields CASSLGTLNTGELFF.

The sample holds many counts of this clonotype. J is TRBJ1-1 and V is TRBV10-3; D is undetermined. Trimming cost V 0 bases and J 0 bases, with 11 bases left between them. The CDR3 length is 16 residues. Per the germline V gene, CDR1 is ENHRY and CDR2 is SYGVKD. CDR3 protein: CAISESYVTMNTEAFF. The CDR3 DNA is TGTGCCATCAGTGAGTCGTATGTAACCATGAACACTGAAGCTTTCTTT.

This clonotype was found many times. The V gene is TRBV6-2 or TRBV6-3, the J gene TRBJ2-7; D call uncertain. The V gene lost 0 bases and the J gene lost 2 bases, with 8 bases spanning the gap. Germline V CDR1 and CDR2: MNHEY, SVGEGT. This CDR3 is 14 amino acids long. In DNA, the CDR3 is TGTGCCAGCAGTTACTCAACGATGACCTACGAGCAGTACTTC. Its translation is CASSYSTMTYEQYF.

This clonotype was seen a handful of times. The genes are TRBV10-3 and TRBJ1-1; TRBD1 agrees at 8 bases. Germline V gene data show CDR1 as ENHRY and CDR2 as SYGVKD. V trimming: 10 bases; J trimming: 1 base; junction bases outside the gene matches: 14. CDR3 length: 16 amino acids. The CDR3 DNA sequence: TGTGCCACCACAGGACTGGCCGGGACAGGGAACACTGAAGCTTTCTTT. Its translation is CATTGLAGTGNTEAFF.

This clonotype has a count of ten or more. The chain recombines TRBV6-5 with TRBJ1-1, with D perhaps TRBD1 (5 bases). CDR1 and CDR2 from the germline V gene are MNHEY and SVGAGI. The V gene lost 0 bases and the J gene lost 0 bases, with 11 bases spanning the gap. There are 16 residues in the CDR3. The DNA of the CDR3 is TGTGCCAGCAGTTACTCCCGCGGGGGGGTGAACACTGAAGCTTTCTTT. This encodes CASSYSRGGVNTEAFF.

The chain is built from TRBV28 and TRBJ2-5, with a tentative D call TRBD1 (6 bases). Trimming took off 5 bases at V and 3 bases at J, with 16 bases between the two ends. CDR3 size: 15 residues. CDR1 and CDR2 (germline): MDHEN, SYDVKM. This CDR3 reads CASSPGAGKKETQYF. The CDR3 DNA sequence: TGTGCCAGCAGTCCAGGGGCTGGGAAAAAAGAGACCCAGTACTTC.

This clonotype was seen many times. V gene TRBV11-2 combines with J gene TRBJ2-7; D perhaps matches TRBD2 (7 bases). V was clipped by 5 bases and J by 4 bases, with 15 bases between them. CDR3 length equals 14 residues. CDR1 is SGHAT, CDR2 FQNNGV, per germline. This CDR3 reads CASSVGGGKYEQYF. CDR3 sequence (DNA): TGTGCCAGCAGCGTGGGAGGGGGTAAATACGAGCAGTACTTC.

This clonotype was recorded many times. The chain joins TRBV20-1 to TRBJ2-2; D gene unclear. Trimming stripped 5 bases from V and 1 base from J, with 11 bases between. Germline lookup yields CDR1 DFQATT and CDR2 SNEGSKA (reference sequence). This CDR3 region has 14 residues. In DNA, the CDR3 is TGCAGTGCTCGATACGACGGGAACACCGGGGAGCTGTTTTTT. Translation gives CSARYDGNTGELFF.

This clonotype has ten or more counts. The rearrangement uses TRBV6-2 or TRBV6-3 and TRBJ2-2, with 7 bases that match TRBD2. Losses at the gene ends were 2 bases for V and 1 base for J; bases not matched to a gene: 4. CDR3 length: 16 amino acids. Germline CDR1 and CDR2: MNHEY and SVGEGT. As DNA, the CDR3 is TGTGCCAGCAGTTACGGAGTAGCGGGGAACACCGGGGAGCTGTTTTTT. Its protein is CASSYGVAGNTGELFF.

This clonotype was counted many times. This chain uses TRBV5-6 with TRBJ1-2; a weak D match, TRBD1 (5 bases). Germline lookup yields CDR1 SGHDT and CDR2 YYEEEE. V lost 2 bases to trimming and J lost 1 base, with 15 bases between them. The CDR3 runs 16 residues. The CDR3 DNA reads TGTGCCAGCAGCTTAAACAGGACTCCACGTAACTATGGCTACACCTTC. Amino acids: CASSLNRTPRNYGYTF.

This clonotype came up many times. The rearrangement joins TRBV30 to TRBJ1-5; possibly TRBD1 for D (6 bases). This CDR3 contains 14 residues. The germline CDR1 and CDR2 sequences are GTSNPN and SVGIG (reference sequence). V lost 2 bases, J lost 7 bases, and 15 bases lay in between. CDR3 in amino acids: CAWSTGTLNQPQHF. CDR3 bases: TGTGCCTGGAGTACGGGGACACTTAACCAGCCCCAGCATTTT.

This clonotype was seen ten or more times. CDR3 loop: CAISAPGGLETQYF. CDR3 nucleotide sequence: TGTGCCATCAGTGCACCAGGGGGCTTAGAGACCCAGTACTTC. V is TRBV10-3 and J is TRBJ2-5; 8 nucleotides line up with TRBD1. The CDR3 totals 14 residues. The V gene's germline CDR1 is ENHRY and CDR2 SYGVKD. V gave up 4 bases and J gave up 4 bases; unmatched junction bases: 5.

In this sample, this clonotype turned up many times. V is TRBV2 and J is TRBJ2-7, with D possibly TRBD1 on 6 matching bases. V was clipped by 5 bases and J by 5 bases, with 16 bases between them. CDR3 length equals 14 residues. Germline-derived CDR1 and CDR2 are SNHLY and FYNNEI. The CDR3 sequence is CASSTGWTGNEQYF. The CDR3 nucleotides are TGTGCCAGCAGTACAGGGTGGACTGGGAACGAGCAGTACTTC. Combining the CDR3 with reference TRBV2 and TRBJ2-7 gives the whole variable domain EPEVTQTPSHQVTQMGQEVILRCVPISNHLYFYWYRQILGQKVEFLVSFYNNEISEKSEIFDDQFSVERPDGSNFTLKIRSTKLEDSAMYFCASSTGWTGNEQYFGPGTRLTVT.